These 7 T cell receptor beta chains share one sample of origin, sequenced in a study of immune evolution from preneoplasia to lung adenocarcinoma. Sequencing was performed with immunoSEQ multiplex PCR; in TCRdb, only in-frame clones are kept and a portion is missing. Of about 7,600 clones listed, around 78% are singletons. The sequenced material came from FFPE adjacent normal lung tissue. The receptors stem from a person in their 70s with lung adenocarcinoma.

This clone was picked up one time. The chain is built from TRBV29-1 and TRBJ2-1; D not certain. The CDR3 contains 11 residues. Germline values: CDR1 SQVTM, CDR2 ANQGSEA. Trimming removed 2 bases from V and 8 bases from J, with 7 bases in between. This CDR3 is CSVEPNHEQFF. Here the CDR3 DNA reads TGCAGCGTTGAACCCAACCATGAGCAGTTCTTC.

The chain is built from TRBV5-1 and TRBJ2-7; the D gene could be TRBD1 or TRBD2 (5 bases each). The CDR3 runs 14 residues. Trimming shortened V by 0 bases and J by 4 bases, and 11 bases separated the two germline ends. Germline V gene lookup returns CDR1 SGHRS and CDR2 YFSETQ. The CDR3 protein is CASSLGGVGYEQYF. Written as DNA, the CDR3 is TGCGCCAGCAGCTTGGGAGGGGTAGGGTACGAGCAGTACTTC.

The chain uses TRBV18 and TRBJ2-7; TRBD1 matches at 7 bases. The V segment lost 2 bases and the J segment 3 bases; nucleotides outside the gene matches: 1. This CDR3 is 13 amino acids long. Looked up from germline, CDR1 is KGHSH and CDR2 is LQKENI. CDR3 residues: CASSPGTDYEQYF. DNA of the CDR3: TGTGCCAGCTCACCAGGGACAGACTACGAGCAGTACTTC. Using reference TRBV18 and TRBJ2-7 for the parts outside the CDR3, the full variable domain is NAGVMQNPRHLVRRRGQEARLRCSPMKGHSHVYWYRQLPEEGLKFMVYLQKENIIDESGMPKERFSAEFPKEGPSILRIQQVVRGDSAAYFCASSPGTDYEQYFGPGTRLTVT.

The rearrangement links TRBV7-6 to TRBJ1-5; 7 bases are shared with TRBD1. Looked up from germline, CDR1 is SGHVS and CDR2 is FNYEAQ. There are 15 residues in the CDR3. J gave up 3 bases and V 1 base, and 3 bases lay outside the gene matches. The CDR3 reads CASSLGTGYNQPQHF. CDR3 nucleotides: TGTGCCAGCAGCTTAGGGACAGGTTACAATCAGCCCCAGCATTTT.

The chain joins TRBV18 to TRBJ1-5, with D perhaps TRBD1 (6 bases). CDR3 length equals 17 residues. Germline V CDR1 and CDR2: KGHSH, LQKENI. The ends were cut back, 2 bases at V and 6 bases at J, with 20 bases in the middle. CDR3 coding DNA: TGTGCCAGCTCACCAGGGGTCCAGGGGTCAGTTACTCAGCCCCAGCATTTT. It is translated as CASSPGVQGSVTQPQHF.

This chain links TRBV7-9 with TRBJ2-1; 8 bases match TRBD2. Trimming at V came to 6 bases and at J to 4 bases, leaving 8 bases not matched to a gene. The germline gives CDR1 SEHNR, CDR2 FQNEAQ (reference sequence). The CDR3 totals 15 residues. CDR3 in amino acids: CASRLTSGEYNEQFF. CDR3 bases: TGTGCCAGCAGGCTAACTAGCGGAGAATACAATGAGCAGTTCTTC.

This chain connects TRBV30 to TRBJ1-6; TRBD1 matches 7 bases. After removal of 4 bases from V and 8 bases from J, the junction contained 20 bases not matched to a gene. The CDR3 runs 18 residues. Germline V gives CDR1 GTSNPN, CDR2 SVGIG (reference sequence). This CDR3 is CAWTPGQRTLNQYSPLHF. CDR3 bases: TGTGCCTGGACGCCGGGACAGCGGACCCTTAACCAATATTCACCCCTCCACTTT.